This T cell receptor beta chain was found in a study of T cell changes during pregnancy in multiple sclerosis. Repertoires were generated with immunoSEQ multiplex PCR, while TCRdb's copy carries only in-frame clones and drops some. The data contain 45,000 to 65,000 clones, over 90% of them singletons. The CDR3 has 12 residues. V was pared by 0 bases and J by 11 bases, with 10 bases between. Germline CDR1 is MNHEY and CDR2 is SVGAGI. The receptor's source is a female donor with multiple sclerosis, enrolled in a pregnancy study. The chain couples TRBV6-5 to TRBJ1-1, with a possible D match to TRBD1 (6 bases). The sample in question was CD4+ T cells from peripheral blood mononuclear cells, obtained in the third trimester of pregnancy. The chain's CDR3 is CASSYSTGSAFF. DNA of the CDR3: TGTGCCAGCAGTTACTCTACAGGGTCGGCTTTCTTT.